This T cell receptor beta chain was captured in a study of radiation and T cells in renal cell carcinoma. Overall study findings and caveats: No pretreatment tumor biopsies were available for baseline clonotypes. Top tumor clonotypes rose in blood 2 weeks post-radiation, then contracted.

Assay used: immunoSEQ multiplex PCR; TCRdb lists only in-frame clones, some missing. Of tens of thousands of clones listed, over 75% are singletons. This clone was seen just once. Its antigen is as yet unknown. Regarding time point: blood 4 weeks post-SBRT, at nephrectomy. The sample's treatment: 15 Gy SBRT to primary tumor, nephrectomy 4 weeks later. Nephrectomy followed 15 Gy stereotactic body radiation by 4 weeks. The patient's renal cell carcinoma had clear cell pathology. Specimen: blood, collected from a patient whose treatment included radiotherapy and nephrectomy. The origin of this receptor is a man in his 60s with renal cell carcinoma.

This CDR3 is CASSLWQGVDYGYTF. CDR3 bases: TGCGCCAGCAGCTTGTGGCAGGGGGTAGATTATGGCTACACCTTC. V gene TRBV5-1 combines with J gene TRBJ1-2; 7 positions agree with TRBD1. This CDR3 spans 15 amino acids. The trim removed 1 base at V and 5 bases at J, leaving 8 bases unmatched. Germline V gene lookup returns CDR1 SGHRS and CDR2 YFSETQ.